This T cell receptor (beta chain) came from a study of cytomegalovirus exposure and HLA in healthy donors. Study-level findings and limits: Cytomegalovirus association was listed for 164 TCR beta chains. An analysis that was carried out later associated approximately 17,000 TCR beta sequences with HLA alleles at 0.05 false discovery rate.

Worth noting for this clone: What it binds is unknown.

PCR employed 60 Vbeta and 13 Jbeta primers. Method: immunoSEQ multiplex PCR; TCRdb's copy keeps in-frame clones and lacks some. The sample lists about 130,000 clones, 70% to 85% seen once, with under 2% in the top ten. These donors, healthy bone marrow donors, were studied. The V end lost 0 bases, the J end lost 3 bases, and 9 bases lay between the germline ends. Per the germline V gene, CDR1 is LGHNA and CDR2 is YSLEER. This CDR3 has 15 amino acids. Specimen: PBMCs. The clonotype comes from a boy younger than 18 in good health and CMV-seronegative. This chain connects TRBV4-3 to TRBJ1-3; a possible D gene is TRBD1 (5 bases). The CDR3 coding sequence is TGCGCCAGCAGCCAAGATTCGGGGGTTGGAAACACCATATATTTT. Translating gives CASSQDSGVGNTIYF.